The 21 T cell receptor beta chains in this list originate from one sample, sequenced in a study of OX40 agonist ivuxolimab in advanced cancers. The protocol was immunoSEQ multiplex PCR, while the TCRdb copy is restricted to in-frame clones and leaves out a portion. The data hold tens of thousands of clones, with less than 85% observed a single time. Sequenced material: CD4+ or CD8+ T cells sorted from blood, taken in a trial of the OX40 agonist ivuxolimab. Receptor source: an adult with an advanced solid tumor such as melanoma, head and neck, liver or kidney cancer.

The gene calls are TRBV6-5 and TRBJ1-6; D call uncertain. Germline V gene lookup returns CDR1 MNHEY and CDR2 SVGAGI. Trimming removed 0 bases at V and 8 bases at J, with 5 bases between. This CDR3 spans 13 amino acids. CDR3 nucleotides: TGTGCCAGCAGTTACTCGAGTCATTCACCCCTCCACTTT. Protein sequence: CASSYSSHSPLHF.

The chain uses TRBV5-5 and TRBJ2-1; unclear D gene. The CDR3 contains 15 residues. Germline V gene sequence: CDR1 SGHKS, CDR2 YYEKEE (reference sequence). Between the trimmed V and J ends, which lost 4 bases and 3 bases, there was a span of 14 bases. The CDR3 is CASSQFQTFYNEQFF. The CDR3 DNA is TGTGCCAGCAGCCAGTTCCAGACCTTCTACAATGAGCAGTTCTTC.

This chain uses TRBV5-1 with TRBJ2-5; no clear D gene. This CDR3 spans 15 amino acids. Germline lookup yields CDR1 SGHRS and CDR2 YFSETQ. The V end was cut by 1 base, the J end by 1 base, with 11 bases between. DNA for the CDR3: TGCGCCAGCAGCTTGCCCGAGTTCAGCCAAGAGACCCAGTACTTC. Translated, it gives CASSLPEFSQETQYF.

Only one count was recorded for this clone. The CDR3 coding sequence is TGCGCCAGCAGTCCGGGCCCTCCGAGGGGGCAGCCCCAGCATTTT. Protein product: CASSPGPPRGQPQHF. J is TRBJ1-5 and V is TRBV4-1; tentative D call: TRBD1 (6 bases). Germline CDR1 MGHRA, CDR2 YSYEKL. Between the trimmed V and J ends, which lost 6 bases and 7 bases, there was a span of 19 bases. This CDR3 is built from 15 residues.

The genes are TRBV28 and TRBJ2-7, with D possibly being TRBD1 (6 bases). V lost 5 bases to trimming and J lost 5 bases, with 10 bases between them. The CDR3 consists of 12 residues. CDR1 MDHEN and CDR2 SYDVKM come from the germline V gene. The CDR3 DNA follows: TGTGCCAGCAGTATCGGACAGAACGAGCAGTACTTC. Protein: CASSIGQNEQYF.

The chain joins TRBV5-4 to TRBJ1-6, with D perhaps matching TRBD1 (5 bases). V was cut by 1 base and J by 9 bases, with 11 bases left in between. The length of the CDR3 is 14 residues. CDR1 is SGHNT and CDR2 is YYREEE in the germline V gene (reference sequence). CDR3 nucleotides: TGTGCCAGCAGCTTGCAGGGAATAGGTTCACCCCTCCACTTT. This sequence encodes CASSLQGIGSPLHF.

V is TRBV20-1 and J is TRBJ1-1; D remains unclear. The CDR3 totals 11 residues. Trimming pared 6 bases from V and 0 bases from J, leaving 5 bases between. The germline CDR1 and CDR2 sequences are DFQATT and SNEGSKA (reference sequence). This chain's CDR3 is CSALMNTEAFF. The CDR3 DNA reads as TGCAGTGCCCTCATGAACACTGAAGCTTTCTTT.

The chain employs TRBV28 and TRBJ2-7; perhaps D is TRBD1 or TRBD2 (5 bases each). Germline V gene sequence: CDR1 MDHEN, CDR2 SYDVKM. V was shortened by 2 bases and J by 4 bases, with 15 bases between the two germline ends. The CDR3 length is 15 residues. CDR3 sequence (DNA): TGTGCCAGCAGTTTAGGGAGAGGGACGAGGTACGAGCAGTACTTC. Amino acids: CASSLGRGTRYEQYF. Full variable domain (outside the CDR3, taken from reference TRBV28 and TRBJ2-7): DVKVTQSSRYLVKRTGEKVFLECVQDMDHENMFWYRQDPGLGLRLIYFSYDVKMKEKGDIPEGYSVSREKKERFSLILESASTNQTSMYLCASSLGRGTRYEQYFGPGTRLTVT.

The chain joins TRBV7-9 to TRBJ2-1; 11 nucleotides align to TRBD2. Looked up from germline, CDR1 is SEHNR and CDR2 is FQNEAQ (reference sequence). The length of the CDR3 is 14 residues. With V trimmed by 5 bases and J by 7 bases, 4 bases remained unmatched. Here the CDR3 DNA reads TGTGCCAGCAGCCCGACTAGCGGGACAAATGAGCAGTTCTTC. Its translation is CASSPTSGTNEQFF.

This chain connects TRBV27 to TRBJ2-5, with TRBD1 matching over 8 bases. Germline CDR1 MNHEY, CDR2 SMNVEV (reference sequence). CDR3 length equals 16 residues. After removal of 5 bases from V and 1 base from J, the junction contained 9 bases not matched to a gene. The CDR3 here is CASSPRTGITQETQYF. DNA for the CDR3: TGTGCCAGCAGTCCCAGGACAGGGATAACCCAAGAGACCCAGTACTTC.

The V gene is TRBV28, the J gene TRBJ1-1; D remains ambiguous. The CDR3 length is 10 residues. Trimming pared 10 bases from V and 8 bases from J, leaving 11 bases between. Germline loops: CDR1 MDHEN, CDR2 SYDVKM. CDR3 in amino acids: CATRVGEAFF. The CDR3 DNA is TGTGCCACCAGAGTTGGAGAAGCTTTCTTT.

This clone was counted only a few times. The genes are TRBV2 and TRBJ1-1; 10 bases match TRBD1. CDR1 is SNHLY and CDR2 is FYNNEI in the germline V gene. The CDR3 loop spans 14 amino acids. Unmatched junction bases numbered 7, after V lost 7 bases and J lost 5 bases. Here the CDR3 reads CASTSGQGWTEAFF. The CDR3 nucleotides read TGTGCCAGCACCTCGGGACAGGGGTGGACTGAAGCTTTCTTT.

The chain has TRBV5-1 and TRBJ2-1; TRBD2 matches at 9 bases. The CDR3 has 14 residues. Trimming removed 2 bases from V and 7 bases from J; junction bases left unmatched: 4. The germline V gene encodes CDR1 SGHRS and CDR2 YFSETQ. CDR3 in amino acids: CASSFAGGLNEQFF. Here the CDR3 DNA reads TGCGCCAGCAGCTTTGCGGGGGGGTTAAATGAGCAGTTCTTC. Supplemented by reference TRBV5-1 and TRBJ2-1, the full variable domain reads KAGVTQTPRYLIKTRGQQVTLSCSPISGHRSVSWYQQTPGQGLQFLFEYFSETQRNKGNFPGRFSGRQFSNSRSEMNVSTLELGDSALYLCASSFAGGLNEQFFGPGTRLTVL.

By proportion, this clone is medium-sized. The gene calls are TRBV28 and TRBJ1-5; 10 positions agree with TRBD1. This CDR3 has 19 residues. J lost 0 bases, V lost 2 bases, and 10 bases had no gene match. The germline gives CDR1 MDHEN, CDR2 SYDVKM. Here the CDR3 DNA reads TGTGCCAGCAGTTTAGGGAGACAGGGGGCCCATTTTAGCAATCAGCCCCAGCATTTT. Amino acids: CASSLGRQGAHFSNQPQHF.

This chain uses TRBV28 with TRBJ2-1; D possibly uses TRBD1 or TRBD2 (5 bases each). Germline CDR1 MDHEN, CDR2 SYDVKM. This CDR3 spans 16 amino acids. Trimming left V 4 bases short and J 1 base short, with 14 bases between. The CDR3 coding sequence is TGTGCCAGCAGTTCTTATCAGGGAGAATCCTACAATGAGCAGTTCTTC. Translated: CASSSYQGESYNEQFF. Full variable domain (rest looked up from reference TRBV28 and TRBJ2-1): DVKVTQSSRYLVKRTGEKVFLECVQDMDHENMFWYRQDPGLGLRLIYFSYDVKMKEKGDIPEGYSVSREKKERFSLILESASTNQTSMYLCASSSYQGESYNEQFFGPGTRLTVL.

The chain recombines TRBV19 with TRBJ1-2; the match to TRBD1 covers 10 bases. The CDR3 is 16 amino acids. CDR1 is LNHDA, CDR2 SQIVND, per germline (reference sequence). The V and J ends lost 1 base and 4 bases, in that order; junction bases with no gene match: 6. The CDR3 nucleotides read TGTGCCAGTAGTATAGGGTCCGGGACAGGGGCCTATGGCTACACCTTC. Translating gives CASSIGSGTGAYGYTF.

V is TRBV5-4 and J is TRBJ2-7; D ambiguous. Per germline, CDR1 SGHNT and CDR2 YYREEE (reference sequence). V was clipped by 2 bases and J by 2 bases, with 14 bases between them. The CDR3 loop spans 15 amino acids. The CDR3 DNA follows: TGTGCCAGCAGCTTTCCCGCGACGGAAACCTACGAGCAGTACTTC. Translation gives CASSFPATETYEQYF.

This chain links TRBV2 with TRBJ2-7, with 7 bases lining up with TRBD1. This CDR3 spans 13 amino acids. CDR1 is SNHLY and CDR2 is FYNNEI in the germline V gene. V lost 10 bases, J lost 2 bases, and 8 bases stayed unmatched. The CDR3 spells CATQDRLAYEQYF. For the CDR3, the DNA is TGTGCCACACAGGACAGGTTAGCCTACGAGCAGTACTTC.

This chain connects TRBV9 to TRBJ1-1; the match to TRBD1 covers 8 bases. J lost 6 bases, V lost 4 bases, and 8 bases had no gene match. This CDR3 has 14 residues. Germline-derived CDR1 and CDR2 are SGDLS and YYNGEE. CDR3 sequence reads: CASSPTDREAEAFF. CDR3 in DNA: TGTGCCAGCAGCCCGACGGACAGGGAGGCTGAAGCTTTCTTT.

The V and J genes are TRBV19 and TRBJ1-6; no reliable D call. The V end was cut by 5 bases, the J end by 8 bases, with 16 bases between. Germline-derived CDR1 and CDR2 are LNHDA and SQIVND (reference sequence). The CDR3 is 15 amino acids. In nucleotides, the CDR3 is TGTGCCAGTAGTCCCTCCGTGGCGGGCGATTCACCCCTCCACTTT. Translating gives CASSPSVAGDSPLHF.

This CDR3 is CASSPNPERFEQYF. The DNA for the CDR3 is TGCGCCAGCAGCCCGAATCCGGAGAGGTTCGAGCAGTACTTC. V gene TRBV5-1 combines with J gene TRBJ2-7, with no clear D. The V and J ends lost 4 bases and 6 bases respectively, with 17 bases between them. Germline CDR1 SGHRS, CDR2 YFSETQ. There are 14 residues in the CDR3.